The 14 T cell receptor beta chains in this list originate from one sample, sequenced in a study of blood T cell repertoires in COVID-19. Repertoires were generated with immunoSEQ multiplex PCR, while TCRdb's copy carries only in-frame clones and drops some. The sample comprises 100,000 to 120,000 clones, under 85% of which are singletons, and about 3.8% rests with the top ten. Sequences were obtained from peripheral blood. The receptors were sampled from a woman aged 70-85 years with acute or convalescent COVID-19.

V usage is TRBV19 and J usage is TRBJ2-5, with TRBD2 matching over 7 bases. Per germline, CDR1 LNHDA and CDR2 SQIVND (reference sequence). The CDR3 totals 13 residues. V shed 8 bases, J shed 2 bases, and the junction held 5 bases outside the gene matches. Here the CDR3 reads CASSRTSQETQYF. In DNA, the CDR3 is TGTGCCAGTTCTCGGACTAGTCAAGAGACCCAGTACTTC.

This clone has more than one count but fewer than ten. The chain links TRBV30 to TRBJ2-5, with 10 bases aligning to TRBD2. Germline V gene sequence: CDR1 GTSNPN, CDR2 SVGIG (reference sequence). The CDR3 has 15 amino acids. Trimming took 0 bases from V and 7 from J; bases not matched to a gene: 8. The CDR3 region has the DNA TGTGCCTGGAGTGTACCTAGCGGGAGCGGGGGGACCCAGTACTTC. Its protein product is CAWSVPSGSGGTQYF. The variable domain in full, with the rest retrieved from reference TRBV30 and TRBJ2-5, is SQTIHQWPATLVQPVGSPLSLECTVEGTSNPNLYWYRQAAGRGLQLLFYSVGIGQISSEVPQNLSASRPQDRQFILSSKKLLLSDSGFYLCAWSVPSGSGGTQYFGPGTRLLVL.

The chain has TRBV10-3 and TRBJ1-1, with a possible D match to TRBD1 (5 bases). Germline values: CDR1 ENHRY, CDR2 SYGVKD. The CDR3 covers 12 residues. The V end was cut by 0 bases, the J end by 11 bases, with 10 bases between. CDR3 region: CAISESAGKAFF. The CDR3 coding sequence is TGTGCCATCAGTGAGTCTGCAGGGAAGGCTTTCTTT.

The chain carries TRBV7-9 and TRBJ1-2, with 9 nucleotides matching TRBD1. Germline V gives CDR1 SEHNR, CDR2 FQNEAQ (reference sequence). The CDR3 runs to 14 residues. Trimming at V came to 4 bases and at J to 8 bases, leaving 8 bases not matched to a gene. CDR3 in amino acids: CASSSAGTGYGYTF. As DNA, the CDR3 is TGTGCCAGCAGCTCAGCCGGGACAGGGTACGGCTACACCTTC. The whole variable domain, remainder taken from reference TRBV7-9 and TRBJ1-2, is DTGVSQNPRHKITKRGQNVTFRCDPISEHNRLYWYRQTLGQGPEFLTYFQNEAQLEKSRLLSDRFSAERPKGSFSTLEIQRTEQGDSAMYLCASSSAGTGYGYTFGSGTRLTVV.

V and J are TRBV5-1 and TRBJ1-6; 10 bases match TRBD1. Germline CDR1 and CDR2: SGHRS and YFSETQ. The J segment lost 5 bases and the V segment lost 0 bases, leaving 2 bases of the junction unmatched. The CDR3 has 16 amino acids. The CDR3 coding sequence is TGCGCCAGCAGCTTGGGACAGGGGGCGAATAATTCACCCCTCCACTTT. Residues: CASSLGQGANNSPLHF.

The CDR3 DNA reads TGTGCCAGCAGCCCGCGCCAGGGTTATGGTTCACCCCTCCACTTT. Its translation is CASSPRQGYGSPLHF. The chain uses TRBV7-2 and TRBJ1-6; possibly TRBD1 for D (5 bases). Trimming left V 5 bases short and J 9 bases short, with 17 bases between. The CDR3 extends over 15 amino acids. Germline V CDR1 and CDR2: SGHTA, FQGNSA.

This chain joins TRBV6-5 and TRBJ2-3; 9 bases map to TRBD2. V dropped 10 bases and J dropped 1; count of bases not matched to a gene: 9. CDR3 length: 15 residues. Germline V gives CDR1 MNHEY, CDR2 SVGAGI. CDR3 protein: CATGPRTSGTDTQYF. DNA for the CDR3: TGTGCCACCGGTCCGAGGACTAGCGGCACAGATACGCAGTATTTT.

The chain uses TRBV7-9 and TRBJ1-2; a weak D match, TRBD1 (6 bases). Trimming took 4 bases from V and 5 from J, leaving 23 bases between them. Germline V CDR1 and CDR2: SEHNR, FQNEAQ (reference sequence). The CDR3 consists of 17 residues. The CDR3: CASSSPDGGGHRYGYTF. In nucleotides, the CDR3 is TGTGCCAGCAGCTCCCCGGACGGCGGGGGGCACAGGTATGGCTACACCTTC.

The V and J genes are TRBV14 and TRBJ2-1, with D maybe TRBD2 (6 bases). CDR1 is SGHDN, CDR2 FVKESK, per germline. V gave up 3 bases and J gave up 2 bases, with 8 bases separating them. The length of the CDR3 is 14 residues. The CDR3 reads CASSHRLAYNEQFF. DNA of the CDR3: TGTGCCAGCAGCCATCGACTAGCCTACAATGAGCAGTTCTTC. Combining the CDR3 with reference TRBV14 and TRBJ2-1 gives the whole variable domain EAGVTQFPSHSVIEKGQTVTLRCDPISGHDNLYWYRRVMGKEIKFLLHFVKESKQDESGMPNNRFLAERTGGTYSTLKVQPAELEDSGVYFCASSHRLAYNEQFFGPGTRLTVL.

This rearrangement joins TRBV5-6 to TRBJ1-5; D gene uncertain. Germline V gene sequence: CDR1 SGHDT, CDR2 YYEEEE. V was clipped by 3 bases and J by 4 bases, with 11 bases between them. This CDR3 has 14 residues. For the CDR3, the DNA is TGTGCCAGCAGCTCCGGACTAATTAATCAGCCCCAGCATTTT. Amino acids: CASSSGLINQPQHF.

The chain carries TRBV3-1 (or the pseudogene TRBV3-2) and TRBJ1-4; weak D call: TRBD1 (6 bases). CDR1 is LGHDT, CDR2 YNNKEL, per germline (reference sequence). V was clipped by 2 bases and J by 2 bases, with 15 bases between them. The length of the CDR3 is 17 residues. The CDR3 spells CASSQWGRRATNEKLFF. The CDR3 region has the DNA TGTGCCAGCAGCCAATGGGGGCGCAGGGCCACTAATGAAAAACTGTTTTTT.

J is TRBJ1-2 and V is TRBV10-3; 7 positions agree with TRBD1. From germline, CDR1 is ENHRY and CDR2 SYGVKD. The CDR3 has 13 residues. The junction had 6 bases not matched to a gene; V was cut back by 3 bases and J by 8 bases. CDR3 loop: CAISEKGAGGYTF. DNA for the CDR3: TGTGCCATCAGTGAAAAGGGGGCAGGAGGCTACACCTTC.

The V call is TRBV6-6, the J call TRBJ1-5; D call uncertain. CDR1 and CDR2 from the germline V gene are MNHNY and SVGAGI (reference sequence). The germline V and J ends were trimmed by 4 bases and 6 bases, with 4 bases remaining between them. The CDR3 consists of 11 residues. The CDR3 nucleotides are TGTGCCAGCAGTTCTACTCAGCCCCAGCATTTT. It encodes CASSSTQPQHF.

The rearrangement uses TRBV7-6 and TRBJ2-5, with 7 bases matching TRBD2. CDR1 is SGHVS and CDR2 is FNYEAQ in the germline V gene. The J segment lost 5 bases and the V segment lost 5 bases, leaving 17 bases of the junction unmatched. There are 17 residues in the CDR3. CDR3 protein: CASSPRRTRRAEETQYF. CDR3 DNA sequence: TGTGCCAGCAGCCCCCGCCGGACTAGAAGGGCCGAGGAGACCCAGTACTTC.